This T cell receptor (beta chain) was obtained from a study of blood T cell repertoires in COVID-19 (dated by TCRdb to 2019 to 2021). For context, the study as a whole: Samples covering the acute and convalescent phases of COVID-19 were provided by collaborators in the United States, Italy and Spain. The material from the prospective study consisted of cDNA or gDNA derived from T cells, B-cell-depleted T cells, or PBMCs. Subjects who had been exposed to COVID-19, were actively infected with it, or had recovered from it provided the deeply sampled blood TCRbeta repertoires that made up the dataset. The repertoires were made available in a free public database intended to serve as a resource for research on the immune response to SARS-CoV-2. The samples were drawn from the first 160 participants of the ongoing ImmuneRACE study and from 950 to 1,500 subjects provided by 6 global collaborators. Sample metadata almost always included a de-identified subject ID, COVID-19 status, age in years and sex. Where available, HLA class I and class II types were taken from metadata supplied by the sample provider and were not determined by assay-based typing.

Sequences KGHDR (CDR1) and SFDVKD (CDR2) are obtained from the germline V gene. From its cysteine to its phenylalanine, the CDR3 spans 14 amino acids. The kept DNA is CDR3 alone, 42 bases in frame from the first base. V loses 7 bases of germline sequence and J loses 1 base, and the interval between the two ends is 10 bases. Remarks on this clone: The target of this receptor is not known. No quality values exist for individual bases; no much larger clone is one base distant.

Each collaborating institution followed its own protocols to collect whole blood in K2EDTA tubes. For TCRbeta analysis, collaborators shipped samples as frozen whole blood, isolated PBMCs, or DNA extracted from either of those sample types. The immunoSEQ Assay, a bias-controlled multiplex PCR, was used to amplify TCRbeta CDR3 regions from genomic DNA. The published analysis was carried out like this. The number of nucleated cells in each sample was estimated by amplification of reference gene primers within the assay. To quantify the absolute abundance of each unique TCRbeta CDR3 rearrangement, sequence reads were collapsed and filtered. For each sample, productive Simpson clonality was calculated by taking the square root of Simpson's diversity index across productive rearrangements. Held by TCRdb, this immuneACCESS table contains in-frame sequences only and omits some clones. Under half of the omission traces to an unresolved V gene where checked; the cause of the rest is unknown. That table gives V, J and clone size, and the DNA gave D and trimming. This sample gives 150,000 to 200,000 clones in total; roughly 74% of them show up just once. The top ten clones comprise approximately 13% of the sample.

Study-wide findings and limitations: The quantity of clinical and demographic metadata differed by source and by participant and was supplied without curation.

Input material: peripheral blood. In this chain, TRBV24-1 is recombined with TRBJ1-5; confidence is insufficient to name the D gene. The clonotype originates from an elderly woman with acute or convalescent COVID-19. The DNA sequence reads TGTGCCACCAGCGCGGATGGGAGCAATCAGCCCCAGCATTTT. This encodes CATSADGSNQPQHF.